The 29 T cell receptor beta chains in this list originate from one sample, sequenced in a study of Ad26.COV2.S vaccination and SARS-CoV-2 variants. The treatment here: about 20 received Ad26.COV2.S at low or high dose, single or two shots; 5 received placebo; per-sample allocation not given. The study sampled participants on day 63 after the first vaccine or placebo injection. Sequencing was performed with immunoSEQ multiplex PCR; in TCRdb, only in-frame clones are kept and a portion is missing. The sample holds around 420,000 clones, 88% seen once. The material was peripheral blood, obtained in a trial of Ad26.COV2.S vaccine versus placebo. These receptors were obtained from a person between 18 and 59 years old who received the Ad26.COV2.S COVID-19 vaccine or a placebo.

The chain employs TRBV5-5 and TRBJ2-1, with D perhaps matching TRBD2 (6 bases). Per the germline V gene, CDR1 is SGHKS and CDR2 is YYEKEE (reference sequence). Trimming took 2 bases from V and 0 from J, leaving 15 bases between them. The CDR3 spans 17 residues. CDR3 DNA sequence: TGTGCCAGCAGCTTCCCCTCTAGCGTGAGCTCCTACAATGAGCAGTTCTTC. Protein sequence: CASSFPSSVSSYNEQFF. Combining the CDR3 with reference TRBV5-5 and TRBJ2-1 gives the whole variable domain DAGVTQSPTHLIKTRGQQVTLRCSPISGHKSVSWYQQVLGQGPQFIFQYYEKEERGRGNFPDRFSARQFPNYSSELNVNALLLGDSALYLCASSFPSSVSSYNEQFFGPGTRLTVL.

The chain recombines TRBV2 with TRBJ1-2; D perhaps matches TRBD1 (6 bases). Trimming took off 2 bases at V and 4 bases at J, with 14 bases between the two ends. The CDR3 covers 15 residues. Germline values: CDR1 SNHLY, CDR2 FYNNEI. The CDR3 bases are TGTGCCAGCAGTGAACGGCAGGGGTTTTTCTATGGCTACACCTTC. This gives the protein CASSERQGFFYGYTF.

To note about this clone: In the same sample, other DNA sequences code for this CDR3. This chain links TRBV28 with TRBJ2-5; weak D call: TRBD1 (5 bases). CDR3 size: 12 residues. Germline V lookup: CDR1 MDHEN, CDR2 SYDVKM. Between the trimmed V and J ends, which lost 5 bases and 5 bases, there was a span of 9 bases. CDR3 in amino acids: CASSQGWETQYF. The CDR3 coding sequence is TGTGCCAGCAGTCAGGGCTGGGAGACCCAGTACTTC. Full variable domain (remainder filled in from reference TRBV28 and TRBJ2-5): DVKVTQSSRYLVKRTGEKVFLECVQDMDHENMFWYRQDPGLGLRLIYFSYDVKMKEKGDIPEGYSVSREKKERFSLILESASTNQTSMYLCASSQGWETQYFGPGTRLLVL.

V and J are TRBV9 and TRBJ2-2, with 9 nucleotides matching TRBD1. This CDR3 has 15 residues. The J segment lost 6 bases and the V segment lost 0 bases, leaving 3 bases of the junction unmatched. The germline CDR1 and CDR2 sequences are SGDLS and YYNGEE. The CDR3 nucleotides read TGTGCCAGCAGCGTAGCCGGGACAGGGTCCGGGGAGCTGTTTTTT. Protein product: CASSVAGTGSGELFF.

This sequence joins TRBV21-1 and TRBJ2-2; no DNA check was done on the table's D call, TRBD2. TRBV21-1 is termed a pseudogene. CDR3 size: 12 residues. The CDR3 sequence: CASHGNTGELFF. Here the CDR3 DNA reads TGTGCCAGCCACGGGAACACCGGGGAGCTGTTTTTT.

This chain connects TRBV5-1 to TRBJ1-1; D is possibly TRBD1 (6 bases). CDR1 is SGHRS and CDR2 is YFSETQ in the germline V gene. V lost 2 bases and J lost 5, with 16 bases in between. The length of the CDR3 is 15 residues. The CDR3 sequence: CASSFSSTGGTEAFF. In nucleotides, the CDR3 is TGCGCCAGCAGCTTTAGTTCGACAGGCGGGACTGAAGCTTTCTTT. Based on the CDR3 plus reference TRBV5-1 and TRBJ1-1, the full variable domain is KAGVTQTPRYLIKTRGQQVTLSCSPISGHRSVSWYQQTPGQGLQFLFEYFSETQRNKGNFPGRFSGRQFSNSRSEMNVSTLELGDSALYLCASSFSSTGGTEAFFGQGTRLTVV.

The chain combines TRBV6-6 with TRBJ2-7; TRBD2 aligns across 7 bases. V lost 5 bases, J lost 2 bases, and 6 bases stayed unmatched. The CDR3 extends over 14 amino acids. Germline V gene data show CDR1 as MNHNY and CDR2 as SVGAGI (reference sequence). The DNA of the CDR3 is TGTGCCAGCAGTCTTCCCGGGGGGACCTACGAGCAGTACTTC. It codes for CASSLPGGTYEQYF.

The CDR3 loop reads CASSQDQWGDQPQHF. CDR3 sequence (DNA): TGCGCCAGCAGCCAAGATCAGTGGGGAGATCAGCCCCAGCATTTT. This sequence joins TRBV4-1 and TRBJ1-5; D is uncertain. This CDR3 has 15 residues. Germline CDR1 MGHRA, CDR2 YSYEKL. Trimming cost V 0 bases and J 5 bases, with 11 bases left between them.

This clone has just one count. The chain carries TRBV29-1 and TRBJ2-4, with TRBD1 matching 7 bases. Germline CDR1 is SQVTM and CDR2 is ANQGSEA. Trimming at V came to 2 bases and at J to 5 bases, leaving 3 bases not matched to a gene. This CDR3 has 13 residues. CDR3 coding DNA: TGCAGCGTTGAATTTCAGGGGGAAAACATTCAGTACTTC. Amino acid sequence: CSVEFQGENIQYF.

This clone turned up a few times. The chain combines TRBV9 with TRBJ1-2; TRBD1 might be the D (5 bases). V was pared by 2 bases and J by 3 bases, with 11 bases between. The CDR3 is 14 residues long. Germline-derived CDR1 and CDR2 are SGDLS and YYNGEE. CDR3 sequence: CASSVGGEDYGYTF. In DNA, the CDR3 is TGTGCCAGCAGCGTTGGGGGGGAGGACTATGGCTACACCTTC. The full variable domain, with the rest looked up from reference TRBV9 and TRBJ1-2, is DSGVTQTPKHLITATGQRVTLRCSPRSGDLSVYWYQQSLDQGLQFLIQYYNGEERAKGNILERFSAQQFPDLHSELNLSSLELGDSALYFCASSVGGEDYGYTFGSGTRLTVV.

The V and J genes are TRBV5-1 and TRBJ2-2; D is unclear. Germline CDR1 SGHRS, CDR2 YFSETQ. Between the trimmed V and J ends, which lost 1 base and 4 bases, there was a span of 11 bases. There are 15 residues in the CDR3. CDR3 bases: TGCGCCAGCAGCTTGAGGGCAGGAAGCACCGGGGAGCTGTTTTTT. Translating it yields CASSLRAGSTGELFF.

This chain joins TRBV18 and TRBJ2-5; 8 bases are shared with TRBD1. Trimming at V came to 4 bases and at J to 1 base, leaving 2 bases not matched to a gene. This CDR3 comprises 14 residues. Germline values: CDR1 KGHSH, CDR2 LQKENI. This chain's CDR3 is CASSRDRGQETQYF. The CDR3 DNA reads TGTGCCAGCTCACGAGACAGGGGCCAAGAGACCCAGTACTTC.

V gene TRBV5-1 combines with J gene TRBJ2-7; 10 nucleotides align to TRBD1. Germline V gene data show CDR1 as SGHRS and CDR2 as YFSETQ. Trimming cost V 0 bases and J 5 bases; bases outside gene matches: 5. The CDR3 is 15 amino acids. CDR3 bases: TGCGCCAGCAGCTTGGCAGAGACAGGGGGCCACGAGCAGTACTTC. Residues: CASSLAETGGHEQYF.

The chain carries TRBV3-1 (or the pseudogene TRBV3-2) and TRBJ2-7; TRBD1 agrees at 10 bases. Germline-derived CDR1 and CDR2 are LGHDT and YNNKEL (reference sequence). V shed 6 bases, J shed 1 base, and the junction held 3 bases outside the gene matches. The CDR3 extends over 14 amino acids. For the CDR3, the DNA is TGTGCCAGCAGTAGGACAGGGGGGTCCTACGAGCAGTACTTC. Translated, it gives CASSRTGGSYEQYF.

As to this clone: The same CDR3 arises from other DNA sequences in this sample as well. The chain carries TRBV5-1 and TRBJ2-2; D unclear. CDR1 and CDR2 from the germline V gene are SGHRS and YFSETQ. CDR3 length: 15 residues. With 0 bases removed from V and 0 bases from J, the gap between germline ends came to 6 bases. The chain's CDR3 is CASSLDSPNTGELFF. The CDR3, as DNA: TGCGCCAGCAGCTTGGACAGCCCGAACACCGGGGAGCTGTTTTTT.

This clone has just a few counts. Distinct nucleotide sequences in the sample also encode this CDR3. V and J are TRBV11-2 and TRBJ1-2; 10 bases match TRBD1. After removal of 5 bases from V and 2 bases from J, the junction contained 5 bases not matched to a gene. This CDR3 has 15 amino acids. The V gene's germline CDR1 is SGHAT and CDR2 FQNNGV. CDR3 sequence (DNA): TGTGCCAGCAGCCCCCGGACAGGGGGGAACTATGGCTACACCTTC. This translates into CASSPRTGGNYGYTF.

The rearrangement uses TRBV28 and TRBJ2-2, with TRBD1 as a possible D gene (6 bases). The V gene lost 2 bases and the J gene lost 5 bases, with 12 bases spanning the gap. The CDR3 covers 15 residues. Per germline, CDR1 MDHEN and CDR2 SYDVKM. The DNA of the CDR3 is TGTGCCAGCAGTTTAGGGGGCAGGGGAACCGGGGAGCTGTTTTTT. This encodes CASSLGGRGTGELFF.

V is TRBV4-3 and J is TRBJ2-7; TRBD2 might be the D (6 bases). Trimming cost V 0 bases and J 5 bases, with 17 bases left between them. CDR1 is LGHNA and CDR2 is YSLEER in the germline V gene. This CDR3 comprises 16 residues. The CDR3 is CASSQDLGRRANEQYF. The CDR3, as DNA: TGCGCCAGCAGCCAAGATCTCGGAAGGAGGGCGAACGAGCAGTACTTC.

This clone was seen a handful of times. Other nucleotide sequences in the sample specify the same CDR3. This chain uses TRBV28 with TRBJ2-7; D gene unclear. This CDR3 contains 10 residues. The germline CDR1 and CDR2 sequences are MDHEN and SYDVKM. V dropped 2 bases and J dropped 5 bases, with 1 base sitting between them. CDR3 DNA: TGTGCCAGCAGTTTAAACGAGCAGTACTTC. Protein product: CASSLNEQYF.

The chain recombines TRBV12-3 or TRBV12-4 with TRBJ1-4; a possible D gene is TRBD1 (5 bases). Trimming shortened V by 3 bases and J by 8 bases, and 10 bases separated the two germline ends. CDR3 length equals 13 residues. CDR3 sequence (DNA): TGTGCCAGCAGTTTCGCCAGGGCGGAAAAACTGTTTTTT. Translating gives CASSFARAEKLFF.

The chain recombines TRBV6-4 with TRBJ2-2; no clear D gene. This CDR3 spans 14 amino acids. CDR1 is MRHNA and CDR2 is SNTAGT in the germline V gene. Trimming cost V 6 bases and J 0 bases, with 8 bases left between them. As DNA, the CDR3 is TGTGCCAGCAGAACGGTGTCGAACACCGGGGAGCTGTTTTTT. Amino acids: CASRTVSNTGELFF.

This clone was found once. This chain joins TRBV4-3 and TRBJ1-1, with D uncertain. CDR1 and CDR2 from the germline V gene are LGHNA and YSLEER. V lost 3 bases and J lost 1, with 9 bases in between. The CDR3 spans 14 residues. CDR3 nucleotide sequence: TGCGCCAGCAGCCAGTCAAACAGGAACACTGAAGCTTTCTTT. The encoded protein is CASSQSNRNTEAFF.

In DNA form, the CDR3 reads TGTGCCAGCAGTTTAATAGGGGGCTCCTACGAGCAGTACTTC. Encoded protein: CASSLIGGSYEQYF. The chain uses TRBV27 and TRBJ2-7; TRBD1 might be the D (6 bases). CDR1 and CDR2 from the germline V gene are MNHEY and SMNVEV (reference sequence). The CDR3 totals 14 residues. With 2 bases removed from V and 0 bases from J, the gap between germline ends came to 8 bases.

The rearrangement links TRBV7-8 to TRBJ1-4; 7 bases align to TRBD1. The CDR3 length is 13 residues. Germline values: CDR1 SGHVS, CDR2 FQNEAQ. V gave up 1 base and J gave up 7 bases; unmatched junction bases: 0. CDR3 amino acids: CASSLDRGEKLFF. The DNA for the CDR3 is TGTGCCAGCAGCTTAGACAGGGGTGAAAAACTGTTTTTT. The full variable domain, rest sourced from reference TRBV7-8 and TRBJ1-4, is GAGVSQSPRYKVAKRGQDVALRCDPISGHVSLFWYQQALGQGPEFLTYFQNEAQLDKSGLPSDRFFAERPEGSVSTLKIQRTQQEDSAVYLCASSLDRGEKLFFGSGTQLSVL.

This chain links TRBV15 with TRBJ2-5; maybe TRBD1 (6 bases). The CDR3 spans 16 residues. Germline CDR1 is LNHNV and CDR2 is YYDKDF (reference sequence). Trimming removed 0 bases from V and 5 bases from J, with 16 bases in between. Written as DNA, the CDR3 is TGTGCCACCAGCAGAGATCCGACAGGTTCCTCGGAGACCCAGTACTTC. As protein: CATSRDPTGSSETQYF.

This sequence joins TRBV11-2 and TRBJ1-1, with D unresolved. V lost 0 bases, J lost 8 bases, and 10 bases lay in between. Germline loops: CDR1 SGHAT, CDR2 FQNNGV. The CDR3 contains 13 residues. CDR3 loop: CASSLDRRFEAFF. DNA for the CDR3: TGTGCCAGCAGCTTAGATCGACGGTTCGAAGCTTTCTTT.

This chain uses TRBV5-1 with TRBJ2-5, with 9 bases that match TRBD1. CDR3 length: 16 residues. From germline, CDR1 is SGHRS and CDR2 YFSETQ. The V and J ends lost 4 bases and 7 bases, in that order; junction bases with no gene match: 14. CDR3 DNA sequence: TGCGCCAGCAGCCTGGGACAGGGAGCGTCTACCGTGACCCAGTACTTC. Translated: CASSLGQGASTVTQYF.

The chain joins TRBV7-8 to TRBJ2-7; D perhaps matches TRBD1 (6 bases). Germline-derived CDR1 and CDR2 are SGHVS and FQNEAQ. This CDR3 region has 13 residues. V shed 3 bases and J shed 6 bases, with 12 bases lying between them. CDR3 amino acids: CASSFQGLGEQYF. Here the CDR3 DNA reads TGTGCCAGCAGCTTCCAGGGGCTCGGCGAGCAGTACTTC.

CDR3 loop: CASSLTIHNEQFF. For the CDR3, the DNA is TGTGCCAGCTCACTCACTATTCACAATGAGCAGTTCTTC. The chain uses TRBV18 and TRBJ2-1; D call uncertain. The CDR3 contains 13 residues. Trimming took 4 bases from V and 5 from J, leaving 9 bases between them. The germline CDR1 and CDR2 sequences are KGHSH and LQKENI.